This TCR beta chain emerged from a study of blood T cells in healthy people across ages. Looked up from germline, CDR1 is LGHDT and CDR2 is YNNKEL (reference sequence). The CDR3 length is 16 residues. A second 7 to 11 cycle PCR used barcoded and J-beta primers. TCRdb re-derived calls from the 5' RACE reads in MiXCR, one entry per CDR3 protein. The data show some 1,800,000 distinct CDR3 sequences, roughly two fifths seen once. This clonotype appeared a few times. Germline and junction disagree at one end, which may indicate a read error. Sample: blood. The source of this sequence is a human donor in good health. This chain connects TRBV3-1 to TRBJ1-4, with D possibly matching TRBD1 (5 bases). CDR3 loop: CTSSQDFAGTNEKLFF. In DNA, the CDR3 is TGTACCAGCAGCCAGGACTTCGCAGGGACTAATGAAAAACTGTTTTTT.